These 23 T cell receptor beta chains were sequenced from one sample in a study of response to subunit inactivated influenza vaccine. TCRdb re-derived calls from the RT-PCR reads in MiXCR, one entry per CDR3 protein. The repertoire consists of roughly 500,000 distinct CDR3 sequences, with 15% to 20% occurring once and the leading ten covering less than 4%. The sequencing here drew on CD4+ T cells sorted from PBMCs, taken less than 30 months after vaccination. The origin of the receptors is a man between 50 and 70 years old who received an inactivated influenza vaccine.

This chain links TRBV4-1 with TRBJ2-5; 10 nucleotides agree with TRBD2. This CDR3 region has 15 residues. V trimming: 1 base; J trimming: 3 bases; junction bases outside the gene matches: 2. The V gene's germline CDR1 is MGHRA and CDR2 YSYEKL. Here the CDR3 DNA reads TGCGCCAGCAGCCAAGTTACTAGCGGGGAAGAGACCCAGTACTTC. It codes for CASSQVTSGEETQYF.

The V and J genes are TRBV7-9 and TRBJ1-1; D is uncertain. V lost 4 bases to trimming and J lost 0 bases, with 6 bases between them. The CDR3 extends over 13 amino acids. Germline V gives CDR1 SEHNR, CDR2 FQNEAQ (reference sequence). CDR3 in amino acids: CASSYSMNTEAFF. CDR3 nucleotide sequence: TGTGCCAGCAGCTATTCTATGAACACTGAAGCTTTCTTT.

This clonotype has at least ten counts. V usage is TRBV10-3 and J usage is TRBJ2-1, with 7 nucleotides matching TRBD2. Germline V gives CDR1 ENHRY, CDR2 SYGVKD. The V gene end was trimmed by 6 bases and the J gene end by 7 bases; junction bases not matched to a gene: 12. CDR3 length: 15 amino acids. Here the CDR3 DNA reads TGTGCCATCAGACCACACAGCGGGGCGGAGAATGAGCAGTTCTTC. Its protein product is CAIRPHSGAENEQFF.

This clonotype was observed a handful of times. The V gene is TRBV20-1, the J gene TRBJ2-5; 9 bases are a match to TRBD2. V gave up 6 bases and J gave up 6 bases; unmatched junction bases: 8. The CDR3 is made up of 13 amino acids. The V gene's germline CDR1 is DFQATT and CDR2 SNEGSKA (reference sequence). This chain's CDR3 is CSAPPSGKKTQYF. DNA of the CDR3: TGCAGTGCCCCCCCTAGCGGGAAAAAGACCCAGTACTTC.

This rearrangement joins TRBV15 to TRBJ1-4, with 7 bases matching TRBD1. V lost 0 bases, J lost 8 bases, and 6 bases stayed unmatched. The germline V gene has CDR1 LNHNV and CDR2 YYDKDF (reference sequence). The CDR3 has 15 amino acids. The CDR3, as DNA: TGTGCCACCAGCAGAGATAGGGGGCGGAGAGAAAAACTGTTTTTT. It is translated as CATSRDRGRREKLFF.

Only a few counts were recorded for this clonotype. The chain couples TRBV15 to TRBJ1-1; TRBD1 agrees at 9 bases. CDR1 and CDR2 (germline): LNHNV, YYDKDF (reference sequence). With V trimmed by 7 bases and J by 0 bases, 6 bases remained unmatched. CDR3 size: 15 residues. The CDR3 region has the DNA TGTGCCACCATCCGGGACAGGGTAATGAACACTGAAGCTTTCTTT. This gives the protein CATIRDRVMNTEAFF.

This clonotype has just a few counts. The rearrangement links TRBV20-1 to TRBJ2-5, with TRBD2 matching 11 bases. The germline CDR1 and CDR2 sequences are DFQATT and SNEGSKA (reference sequence). The CDR3 consists of 12 residues. The chain's CDR3 is CTIAGGRETQYF. CDR3 nucleotide sequence: TGCACGATAGCGGGAGGGCGGGAGACCCAGTACTTC.

About this clonotype: A much bigger clone sits one base away, suggesting this may be a read error. The J gene is TRBJ1-2, the V gene TRBV6-1; TRBD1 might be the D (6 bases). This CDR3 region has 14 residues. V shed 0 bases and J shed 7 bases, with 12 bases lying between them. CDR1 and CDR2 (germline): MNHNS, SASEGT. The CDR3 DNA sequence: TGTGCCAGCAGTGAAGCGCTTCAGGGGTCTGGCTACACCTTC. This translates into CASSEALQGSGYTF.

J is TRBJ1-2 and V is TRBV20-1; D unresolved. V was cut by 5 bases and J by 3 bases, with 16 bases left in between. The CDR3 extends over 14 amino acids. Germline CDR1 is DFQATT and CDR2 is SNEGSKA (reference sequence). The CDR3 DNA follows: TGCAGTGCTCATCTCACCCTTTTAGACTATGGCTACACCTTC. This gives the protein CSAHLTLLDYGYTF.

The chain links TRBV20-1 to TRBJ2-2; D gene unclear. CDR1 and CDR2 from the germline V gene are DFQATT and SNEGSKA (reference sequence). V lost 3 bases to trimming and J lost 7 bases, with 9 bases between them. The CDR3 length is 12 residues. The chain's CDR3 is CSASRTGGELFF. For the CDR3, the DNA is TGCAGTGCTAGCAGGACCGGCGGGGAGCTGTTTTTT.

The J gene is TRBJ2-7, the V gene TRBV20-1; D is perhaps TRBD1 (8 bases). CDR1 and CDR2 (germline): DFQATT, SNEGSKA (reference sequence). The V and J ends lost 5 bases and 4 bases respectively, with 18 bases between them. The length of the CDR3 is 14 residues. CDR3 protein: CSASTGGVLYEQYF. The CDR3 DNA sequence: TGCAGTGCTTCCACAGGGGGGGTCTTATACGAGCAGTACTTC.

This clonotype was observed many times. The rearrangement joins TRBV5-6 to TRBJ2-3; the D is unclear. Trimming removed 0 bases at V and 2 bases at J, with 7 bases between. The germline V gene encodes CDR1 SGHDT and CDR2 YYEEEE. This CDR3 spans 14 amino acids. The CDR3 spells CASSLDPTTDTQYF. CDR3 bases: TGTGCCAGCAGCTTGGACCCAACCACAGATACGCAGTATTTT.

This chain joins TRBV12-3 or TRBV12-4 and TRBJ1-2, with a possible D match to TRBD1 (5 bases). CDR3 length: 13 residues. V was clipped by 7 bases and J by 6 bases, with 15 bases between them. CDR3 residues: CASTIRGLNGYTF. CDR3 nucleotides: TGTGCCAGCACCATTAGGGGCCTGAATGGCTACACCTTC.

This clonotype was counted ten times or more. V usage is TRBV9 and J usage is TRBJ2-5; a weak D match, TRBD2 (6 bases). The germline V gene has CDR1 SGDLS and CDR2 YYNGEE. Between the trimmed V and J ends, which lost 2 bases and 2 bases, there was a span of 7 bases. CDR3 length: 13 residues. The CDR3 DNA reads as TGTGCCAGCAGCGTTAGCGGACAAGAGACCCAGTACTTC. It yields the protein CASSVSGQETQYF.

The V call is TRBV15, the J call TRBJ1-4; unclear D gene. The CDR3 covers 17 residues. V was cut by 0 bases and J by 7 bases, with 18 bases left in between. The germline V gene has CDR1 LNHNV and CDR2 YYDKDF (reference sequence). This chain's CDR3 is CATSRDPPRLTGEKLFF. CDR3 in DNA: TGTGCCACCAGCAGAGATCCCCCCAGACTAACCGGTGAAAAACTGTTTTTT.

The chain is built from TRBV13 and TRBJ2-3, with no clear D. Germline CDR1 and CDR2: PRHDT and FYEKMQ (reference sequence). Trimming shortened V by 3 bases and J by 6 bases, and 7 bases separated the two germline ends. The length of the CDR3 is 12 residues. CDR3 in DNA: TGTGCCAGCAGCTTCACCTCGGATACGCAGTATTTT. Its translation is CASSFTSDTQYF.

The chain is built from TRBV2 and TRBJ1-5, with a weak D call TRBD1 (5 bases). Germline V CDR1 and CDR2: SNHLY, FYNNEI. Between the trimmed V and J ends, which lost 6 bases and 4 bases, there was a span of 10 bases. This CDR3 spans 13 amino acids. DNA for the CDR3: TGTGCCAGCAGCGGGGGGAGGAATCAGCCCCAGCATTTT. Protein: CASSGGRNQPQHF.

This clonotype has a handful of counts. This rearrangement joins TRBV7-8 to TRBJ2-1; D ambiguous. The germline gives CDR1 SGHVS, CDR2 FQNEAQ. The CDR3 loop spans 14 amino acids. V was trimmed by 1 base and J by 9 bases, leaving 13 bases between them. This CDR3 reads CASSLVLSDAEQFF. The CDR3 DNA sequence: TGTGCCAGCAGCTTAGTTTTGTCGGATGCTGAGCAGTTCTTC.

The table lists this clonotype with a few counts. The gene calls are TRBV7-9 and TRBJ1-2; D gene unclear. Per the germline V gene, CDR1 is SEHNR and CDR2 is FQNEAQ (reference sequence). The CDR3 sequence is 13 residues long. V was clipped by 7 bases and J by 6 bases, with 15 bases between them. The CDR3 region has the DNA TGTGCCAGCAACAATGGGCAGTCCGATGGCTACACCTTC. Encoded protein: CASNNGQSDGYTF.

CDR3 sequence (DNA): TGTGCCAGCAGCTCCGTGATGCTCGCTGGGGCCAACGTCCTGACTTTC. This translates into CASSSVMLAGANVLTF. The V and J genes are TRBV6-1 and TRBJ2-6, with D uncertain. CDR1 is MNHNS and CDR2 is SASEGT in the germline V gene. This CDR3 comprises 16 residues. Trimming took off 6 bases at V and 2 bases at J, with 14 bases between the two ends.

Ten or more counts support this clonotype. V gene TRBV12-3 or TRBV12-4 combines with J gene TRBJ2-2, with 7 bases that match TRBD2. The CDR3 extends over 16 amino acids. The V segment lost 2 bases and the J segment 4 bases; nucleotides outside the gene matches: 7. The CDR3: CASSLSAGRATGELFF. The CDR3 DNA sequence: TGTGCCAGCAGTTTATCGGCGGGGAGGGCCACCGGGGAGCTGTTTTTT.

The CDR3 is CASSQVGGQNNQPQHF. In DNA form, the CDR3 reads TGTGCCAGCAGCCAAGTTGGTGGGCAGAACAATCAGCCCCAGCATTTT. This chain connects TRBV4-2 to TRBJ1-5; D remains ambiguous. CDR1 is LGHNA and CDR2 is YNFKEQ in the germline V gene. The V end was cut by 1 base, the J end by 3 bases, with 13 bases between. The CDR3 is made up of 16 amino acids.

This chain links TRBV14 with TRBJ2-2; D not resolved. Germline loops: CDR1 SGHDN, CDR2 FVKESK. The CDR3 spans 14 residues. The ends were cut back, 4 bases at V and 5 bases at J, with 11 bases in the middle. CDR3 coding DNA: TGTGCCAGCAGCCCCCAGTTGGCGACCGGGGAGCTGTTTTTT. Encoded protein: CASSPQLATGELFF.